This TCR beta chain was retrieved from a study of Graves' ophthalmopathy and Graves' hyperthyroidism. Using RNA transcripts, the TCR beta CDR3 regions were amplified. In the first round, RT-PCR was carried out with HTBI primers, and a multiplex PCR formed the second round. From the multiplex PCR reads, TCRdb called clonotypes with MiXCR, one entry per CDR3 protein. This table holds about 600,000 distinct CDR3 sequences, 35% to 45% found once. This CDR3 comprises 12 residues. The V gene end was trimmed by 4 bases and the J gene end by 2 bases; junction bases not matched to a gene: 1. Germline V lookup: CDR1 SQVTM, CDR2 ANQGSEA.

The V gene is TRBV29-1, the J gene TRBJ2-5; 7 nucleotides agree with TRBD2. Input material: peripheral blood or thyroid tissue (not recorded which). This TCR derives from an adult man with Graves' hyperthyroidism. CDR3 loop: CSVASGQETQYF. The DNA for the CDR3 is TGCAGCGTTGCTAGCGGTCAAGAGACCCAGTACTTC.